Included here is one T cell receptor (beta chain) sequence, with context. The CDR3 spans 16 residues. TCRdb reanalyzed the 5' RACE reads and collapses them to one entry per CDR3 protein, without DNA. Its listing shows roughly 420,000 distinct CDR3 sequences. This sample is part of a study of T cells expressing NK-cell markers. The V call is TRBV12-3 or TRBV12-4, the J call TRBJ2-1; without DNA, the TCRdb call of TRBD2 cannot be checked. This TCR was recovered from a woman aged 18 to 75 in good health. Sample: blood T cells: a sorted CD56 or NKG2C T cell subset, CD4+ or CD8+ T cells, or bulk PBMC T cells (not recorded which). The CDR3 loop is CASSSPTSGSYNEQFF.